Listed here are 3 T cell receptor beta chains from one sample, sequenced in a study of T-cell memory formation after mild COVID-19. TCRdb re-called the 5' RACE reads through MiXCR, storing one row per CDR3 protein. The data contain around 320,000 distinct CDR3 sequences, under 30% of them singletons. Input material: PBMCs or a T cell subset sorted from them (not recorded which). These receptors came from an adult woman who had mild COVID-19 (a few samples of this study predate the infection). Cell type and time point are not known.

This clonotype was counted only a few times. V gene TRBV7-2 combines with J gene TRBJ2-1; D may be TRBD2 (6 bases). Germline CDR1 SGHTA, CDR2 FQGNSA. V shed 1 base and J shed 5 bases, with 18 bases lying between them. The CDR3 has 17 residues. CDR3 sequence (DNA): TGTGCCAGCAGCTTAGAGCTGGAGCGGGCCTTTAACAATGAGCAGTTCTTC. Protein product: CASSLELERAFNNEQFF.

The J gene is TRBJ2-3, the V gene TRBV15; 12 nucleotides match TRBD1. The CDR3 totals 17 residues. The V gene end was trimmed by 5 bases and the J gene end by 1 base; junction bases not matched to a gene: 7. Looked up from germline, CDR1 is LNHNV and CDR2 is YYDKDF (reference sequence). CDR3 coding DNA: TGTGCCACCAGCGGGACAGGGGGCGTCGGGGGCACAGATACGCAGTATTTT. Translated, it gives CATSGTGGVGGTDTQYF.

The chain has TRBV12-3 or TRBV12-4 and TRBJ2-1, with 7 bases that match TRBD2. The CDR3 extends over 14 amino acids. J was trimmed by 8 bases and V by 3 bases; bases with no gene match: 7. The CDR3 DNA reads TGTGCCAGCAGTTTTGGCGGGAGAACCGATGAGCAGTTCTTC. This encodes CASSFGGRTDEQFF.